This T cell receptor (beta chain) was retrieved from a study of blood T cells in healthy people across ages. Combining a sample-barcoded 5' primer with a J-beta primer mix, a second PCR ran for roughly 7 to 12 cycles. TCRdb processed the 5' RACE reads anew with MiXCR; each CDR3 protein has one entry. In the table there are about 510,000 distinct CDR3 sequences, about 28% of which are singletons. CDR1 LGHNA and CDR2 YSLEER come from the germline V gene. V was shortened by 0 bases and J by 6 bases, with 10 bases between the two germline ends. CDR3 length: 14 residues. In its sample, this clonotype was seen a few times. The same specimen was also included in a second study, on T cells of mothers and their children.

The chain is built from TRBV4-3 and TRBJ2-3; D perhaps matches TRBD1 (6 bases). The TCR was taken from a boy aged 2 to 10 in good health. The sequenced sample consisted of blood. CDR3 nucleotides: TGCGCCAGCAGCCAAGAGGGGGCTTTTGATACGCAGTATTTT. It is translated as CASSQEGAFDTQYF.